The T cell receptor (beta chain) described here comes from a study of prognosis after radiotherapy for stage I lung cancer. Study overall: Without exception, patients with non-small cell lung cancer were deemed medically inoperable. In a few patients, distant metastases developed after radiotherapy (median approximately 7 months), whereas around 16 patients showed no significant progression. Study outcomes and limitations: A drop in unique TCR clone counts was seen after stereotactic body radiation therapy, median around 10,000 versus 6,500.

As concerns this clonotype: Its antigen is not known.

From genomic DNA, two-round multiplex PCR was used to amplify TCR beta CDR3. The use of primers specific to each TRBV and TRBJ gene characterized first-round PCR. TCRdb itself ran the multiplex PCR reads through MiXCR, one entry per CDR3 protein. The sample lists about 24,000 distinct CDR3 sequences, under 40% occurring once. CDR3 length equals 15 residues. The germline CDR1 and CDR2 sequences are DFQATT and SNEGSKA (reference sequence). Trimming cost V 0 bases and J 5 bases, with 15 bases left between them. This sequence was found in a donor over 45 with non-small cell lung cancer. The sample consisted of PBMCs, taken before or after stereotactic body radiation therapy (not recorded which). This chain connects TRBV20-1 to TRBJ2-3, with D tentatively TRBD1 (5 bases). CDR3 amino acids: CSARDRGKGKDTQYF. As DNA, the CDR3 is TGCAGTGCTAGAGATAGGGGAAAGGGAAAAGATACGCAGTATTTT.